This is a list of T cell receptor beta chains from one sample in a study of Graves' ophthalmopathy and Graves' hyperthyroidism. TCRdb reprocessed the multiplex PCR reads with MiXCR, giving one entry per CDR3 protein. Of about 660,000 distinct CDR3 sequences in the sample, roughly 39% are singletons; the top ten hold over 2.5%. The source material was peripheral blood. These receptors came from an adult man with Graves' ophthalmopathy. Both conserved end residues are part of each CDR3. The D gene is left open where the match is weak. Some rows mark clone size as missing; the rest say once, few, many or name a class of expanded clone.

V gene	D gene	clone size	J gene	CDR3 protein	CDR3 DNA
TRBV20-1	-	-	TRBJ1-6	CSARDRNASPLHF	TGCAGTGCTAGAGATCGGAACGCGTCACCCCTCCACTTT
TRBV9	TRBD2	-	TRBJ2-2	CASSPLLAGDTGELFF	TGTGCCAGCAGCCCCTTACTAGCGGGGGACACCGGGGAGCTGTTTTTT
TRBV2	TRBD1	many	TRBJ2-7	CASIWSQDRERPEQYF	TGTGCCAGCATCTGGAGCCAGGACAGGGAACGTCCCGAGCAGTACTTC
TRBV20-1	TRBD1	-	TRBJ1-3	CSARVRRQGYDPGNTIYF	TGCAGTGCTAGAGTTCGGAGACAGGGTTACGACCCTGGAAACACCATATATTTT
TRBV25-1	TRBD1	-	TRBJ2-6	CASSRGTGPSYGANVLTF	TGTGCCAGCAGTCGGGGGACAGGCCCTAGCTATGGGGCCAACGTCCTGACTTTC
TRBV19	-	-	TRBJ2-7	CASSPLGDHYEQYF	TGTGCCAGTAGTCCACTCGGCGATCACTACGAGCAGTACTTC
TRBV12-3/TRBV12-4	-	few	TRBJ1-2	CASSPDRASVYGYTF	TGTGCCAGCAGTCCCGACCGGGCGTCAGTATATGGCTACACCTTC
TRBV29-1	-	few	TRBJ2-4	CSTGTSKNIQYF	TGCAGCACCGGGACGAGCAAAAACATTCAGTACTTC
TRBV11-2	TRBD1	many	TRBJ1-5	CASSSPRTGNQPQHF	TGTGCCAGCAGCTCCCCCCGGACAGGGAACCAGCCCCAGCATTTT
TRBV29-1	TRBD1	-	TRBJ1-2	CSVDTSAQGPNKYGYTF	TGCAGCGTTGATACCAGTGCACAGGGGCCCAATAAGTATGGCTACACCTTC
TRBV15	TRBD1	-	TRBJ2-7	CATSRRTGDYEQYF	TGTGCCACCAGCAGACGGACAGGGGATTACGAGCAGTACTTC
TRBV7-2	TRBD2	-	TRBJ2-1	CASSSGLAGYEQFF	TGTGCCAGCAGCTCGGGACTAGCGGGCTATGAGCAGTTCTTC
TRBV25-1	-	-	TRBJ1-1	CASSESKWNTEAFF	TGTGCCAGCAGTGAATCAAAGTGGAACACTGAAGCTTTCTTT
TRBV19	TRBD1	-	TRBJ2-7	CASSRIGDRTYEQYF	TGTGCCAGCAGCAGGATTGGGGACAGGACCTACGAGCAGTACTTC
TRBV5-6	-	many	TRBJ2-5	CASSLEQVPETQYF	TGTGCCAGCAGCTTGGAGCAGGTTCCGGAGACCCAGTACTTC
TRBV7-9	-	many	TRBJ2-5	CASSSATRDVETQYF	TGTGCCAGCAGCTCCGCTACACGGGATGTGGAGACCCAGTACTTC
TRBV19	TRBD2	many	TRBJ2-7	CASSIPGRNYEQYF	TGTGCCAGTAGTATCCCCGGGAGGAACTACGAGCAGTACTTC
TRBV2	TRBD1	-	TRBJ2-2	CAKRQGSDTGELFF	TGTGCTAAGCGACAGGGAAGTGACACCGGGGAGCTGTTTTTT
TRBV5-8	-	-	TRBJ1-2	CASSLGGGDSYGYTF	TGTGCCAGCAGCTTGGGAGGAGGGGACTCTTACGGCTACACCTTC
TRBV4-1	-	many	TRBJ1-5	CASSQDRDTYQPQHF	TGCGCCAGCAGCCAGGACCGGGATACGTATCAGCCCCAGCATTTT
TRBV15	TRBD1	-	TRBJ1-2	CATSRDRGHGYTF	TGTGCCACCAGCAGGGACAGGGGGCATGGCTACACCTTC
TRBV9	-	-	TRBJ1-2	CASSVAQGLRSYTF	TGTGCCAGCAGCGTAGCCCAGGGGTTGAGAAGCTACACCTTC
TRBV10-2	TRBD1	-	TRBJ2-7	CASSRTGVSEQYF	TGCGCCAGCAGTCGGACAGGGGTTTCCGAGCAGTACTTC
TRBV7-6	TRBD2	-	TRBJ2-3	CASSPGLASDTQYF	TGTGCCAGCAGCCCCGGACTAGCGTCAGATACGCAGTATTTT
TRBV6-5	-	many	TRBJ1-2	CASSYSISRNNYGYTF	TGTGCCAGCAGTTACTCGATATCCAGGAATAACTATGGCTACACCTTC
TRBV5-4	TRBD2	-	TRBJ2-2	CASSHGLAGASNTGELFF	TGTGCCAGCAGCCACGGACTAGCGGGAGCGTCGAACACCGGGGAGCTGTTTTTT
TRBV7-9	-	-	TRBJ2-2	CASSHDSGESANTGELFF	TGTGCCAGCAGCCACGATTCAGGGGAATCCGCGAACACCGGGGAGCTGTTTTTT
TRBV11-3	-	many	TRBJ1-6	CASRGRTVESSYNSPLHF	TGTGCCAGCAGGGGTAGGACAGTAGAGAGCTCCTATAATTCACCCCTCCACTTT
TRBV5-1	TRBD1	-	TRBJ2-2	CASSLDRGSDTGELFF	TGCGCCAGCAGCCTAGACAGGGGATCGGACACCGGGGAGCTGTTTTTT
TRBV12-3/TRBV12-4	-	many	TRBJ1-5	CASSLEGENQPQHF	TGTGCCAGCAGTTTAGAAGGAGAGAATCAGCCCCAGCATTTT
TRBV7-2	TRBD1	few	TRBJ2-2	CASTQRSGTGKTGELFF	TGTGCCAGCACCCAGAGGAGCGGGACAGGGAAGACCGGGGAGCTGTTTTTT
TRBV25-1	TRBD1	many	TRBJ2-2	CASSAGTAVTGELFF	TGTGCCAGCAGTGCGGGGACAGCCGTCACCGGGGAGCTGTTTTTT
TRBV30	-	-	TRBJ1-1	CAWSVLGAADTEAFF	TGTGCCTGGAGTGTCCTGGGGGCAGCGGACACTGAAGCTTTCTTT
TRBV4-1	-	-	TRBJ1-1	CASSQGSHTEAFF	TGCGCCAGCAGCCAGGGCTCGCACACTGAAGCTTTCTTT
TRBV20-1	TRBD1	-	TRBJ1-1	CSAREGPGGARPEAFF	TGCAGTGCTAGGGAAGGGCCAGGGGGCGCCAGGCCCGAAGCTTTCTTT
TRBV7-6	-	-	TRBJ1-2	CASSQAGFSGYTF	TGTGCCAGCAGCCAAGCAGGGTTCTCTGGCTACACCTTC
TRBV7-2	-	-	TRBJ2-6	CASSEVSMNTEAF	TGTGCCAGCAGTGAGGTCAGCATGAACACTGAAGCTTTC
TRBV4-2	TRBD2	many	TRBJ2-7	CASSPLAEPYEQYF	TGTGCCAGCAGCCCGCTAGCGGAGCCCTACGAGCAGTACTTC
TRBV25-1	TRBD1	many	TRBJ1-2	CASSEEGTGTRGYTF	TGTGCCAGCAGTGAAGAAGGGACAGGCACTAGAGGCTACACCTTC
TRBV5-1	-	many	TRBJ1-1	CASSLGVSGSAFF	TGCGCCAGCAGCCTTGGCGTCTCAGGGTCGGCTTTCTTT